This TCR beta chain was identified in a study of T cell changes during pregnancy in multiple sclerosis. This CDR3 spans 14 amino acids. V lost 1 base to trimming and J lost 7 bases, with 13 bases between them. Per germline, CDR1 SGHTA and CDR2 FQGNSA. Generated by immunoSEQ multiplex PCR, the TCRdb table keeps only in-frame clones and is missing some. Of about 80,000 clones in the sample, around 90% were seen once. The receptor was isolated from a female donor with multiple sclerosis, enrolled in a pregnancy study. Source: peripheral blood, taken before pregnancy. The gene calls are TRBV7-2 and TRBJ1-2; D is perhaps TRBD1 (5 bases). CDR3 residues: CASSLERGKGGYTF. The CDR3 DNA is TGTGCCAGCAGCTTAGAGCGGGGGAAGGGTGGCTACACCTTC.